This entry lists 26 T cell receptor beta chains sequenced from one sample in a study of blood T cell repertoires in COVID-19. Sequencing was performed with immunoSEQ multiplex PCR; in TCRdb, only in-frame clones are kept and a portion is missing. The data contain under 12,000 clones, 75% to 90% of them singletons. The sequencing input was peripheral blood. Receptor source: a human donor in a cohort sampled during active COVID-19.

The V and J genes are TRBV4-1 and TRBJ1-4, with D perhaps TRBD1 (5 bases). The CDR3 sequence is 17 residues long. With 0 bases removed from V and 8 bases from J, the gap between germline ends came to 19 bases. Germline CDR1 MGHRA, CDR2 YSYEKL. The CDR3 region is CASSQEDGWQGGEKLFF. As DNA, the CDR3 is TGCGCCAGCAGCCAAGAAGACGGTTGGCAGGGAGGAGAAAAACTGTTTTTT.

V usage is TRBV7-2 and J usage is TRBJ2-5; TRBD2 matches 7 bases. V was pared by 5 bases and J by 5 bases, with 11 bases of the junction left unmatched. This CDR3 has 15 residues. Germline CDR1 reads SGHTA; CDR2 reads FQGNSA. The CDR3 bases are TGTGCCAGCAGCCCCGTAGGCGGGAGTGCGGAGACCCAGTACTTC. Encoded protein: CASSPVGGSAETQYF.

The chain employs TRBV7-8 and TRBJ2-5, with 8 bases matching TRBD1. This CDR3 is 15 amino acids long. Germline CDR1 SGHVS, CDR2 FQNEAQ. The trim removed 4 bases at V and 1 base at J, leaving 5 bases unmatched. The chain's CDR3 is CASSSPGQAQETQYF. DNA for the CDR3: TGTGCCAGCAGCTCCCCGGGACAGGCCCAAGAGACCCAGTACTTC.

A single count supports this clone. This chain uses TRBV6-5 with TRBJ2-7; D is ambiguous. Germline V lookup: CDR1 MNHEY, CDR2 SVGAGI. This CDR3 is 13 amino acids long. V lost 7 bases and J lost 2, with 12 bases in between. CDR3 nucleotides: TGTGCCAGCAAACCTTCGATAGCCTACGAGCAGTACTTC. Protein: CASKPSIAYEQYF.

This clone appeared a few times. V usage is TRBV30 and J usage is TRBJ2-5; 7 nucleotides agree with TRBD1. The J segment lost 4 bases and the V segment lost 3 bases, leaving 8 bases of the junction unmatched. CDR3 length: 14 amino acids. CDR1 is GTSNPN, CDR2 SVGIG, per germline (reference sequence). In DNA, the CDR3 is TGTGCCTGGAGACCCACCGGGACAGCAGAGACCCAGTACTTC. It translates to CAWRPTGTAETQYF.

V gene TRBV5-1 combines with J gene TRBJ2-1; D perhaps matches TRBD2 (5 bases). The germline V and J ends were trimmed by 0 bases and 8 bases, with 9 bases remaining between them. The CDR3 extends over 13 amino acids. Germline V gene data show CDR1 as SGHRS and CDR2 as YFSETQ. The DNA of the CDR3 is TGCGCCAGCAGCTTGGGTAGCGCCGATGAGCAGTTCTTC. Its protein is CASSLGSADEQFF.

Here the CDR3 DNA reads TGTGCCAGTAGTATACAGAGGGAAAAACTGTTTTTT. Translation: CASSIQREKLFF. V usage is TRBV19 and J usage is TRBJ1-4; D ambiguous. V was cut by 2 bases and J by 8 bases, with 6 bases left in between. Germline V CDR1 and CDR2: LNHDA, SQIVND (reference sequence). The CDR3 sequence is 12 residues long. Drawing the rest from reference TRBV19 and TRBJ1-4, the complete variable domain is DGGITQSPKYLFRKEGQNVTLSCEQNLNHDAMYWYRQDPGQGLRLIYYSQIVNDFQKGDIAEGYSVSREKKESFPLTVTSAQKNPTAFYLCASSIQREKLFFGSGTQLSVL.

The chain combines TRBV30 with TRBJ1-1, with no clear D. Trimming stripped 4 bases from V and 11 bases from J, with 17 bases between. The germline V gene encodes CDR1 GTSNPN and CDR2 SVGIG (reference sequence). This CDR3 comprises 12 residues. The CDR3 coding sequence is TGTGCCTGGATCCTCAGGCCCGCTGGGGCTTTCTTT. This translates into CAWILRPAGAFF.

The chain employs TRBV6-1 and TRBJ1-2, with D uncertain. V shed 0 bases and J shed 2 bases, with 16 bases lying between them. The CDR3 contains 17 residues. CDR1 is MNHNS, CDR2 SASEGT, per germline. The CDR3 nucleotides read TGTGCCAGCAGTGAAGCGATAATGGGAGCTTGGAACTATGGCTACACCTTC. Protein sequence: CASSEAIMGAWNYGYTF.

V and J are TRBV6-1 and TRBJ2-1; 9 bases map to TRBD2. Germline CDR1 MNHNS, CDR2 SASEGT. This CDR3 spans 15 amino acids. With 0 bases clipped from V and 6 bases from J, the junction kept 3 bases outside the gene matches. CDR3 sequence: CASSEASGRSNEQFF. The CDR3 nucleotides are TGTGCCAGCAGTGAAGCTAGCGGGAGATCCAATGAGCAGTTCTTC.

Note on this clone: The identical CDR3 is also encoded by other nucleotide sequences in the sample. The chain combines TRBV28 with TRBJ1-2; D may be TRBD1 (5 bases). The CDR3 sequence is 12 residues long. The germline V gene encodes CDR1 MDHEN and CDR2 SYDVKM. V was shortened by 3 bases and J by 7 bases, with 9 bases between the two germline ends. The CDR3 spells CASSFGGVGYTF. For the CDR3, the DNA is TGTGCCAGCAGTTTTGGAGGGGTTGGCTACACCTTC.

The CDR3 spells CASSWTGGAGNQPQHF. The CDR3 coding sequence is TGTGCCAGTAGTTGGACAGGGGGCGCGGGCAATCAGCCCCAGCATTTT. This chain links TRBV19 with TRBJ1-5, with 11 bases fitting TRBD1. V dropped 5 bases and J dropped 2; count of bases not matched to a gene: 5. This CDR3 region has 16 residues. Germline V gene sequence: CDR1 LNHDA, CDR2 SQIVND (reference sequence). The whole variable domain, filled in from reference TRBV19 and TRBJ1-5, reads DGGITQSPKYLFRKEGQNVTLSCEQNLNHDAMYWYRQDPGQGLRLIYYSQIVNDFQKGDIAEGYSVSREKKESFPLTVTSAQKNPTAFYLCASSWTGGAGNQPQHFGDGTRLSIL.

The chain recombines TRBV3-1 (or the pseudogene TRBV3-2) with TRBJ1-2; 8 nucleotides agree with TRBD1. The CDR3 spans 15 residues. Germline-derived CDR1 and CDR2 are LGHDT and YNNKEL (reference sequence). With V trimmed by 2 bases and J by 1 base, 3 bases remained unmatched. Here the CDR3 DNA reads TGTGCCAGCAGCCAACAACAGGGGGTTAACTATGGCTACACCTTC. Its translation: CASSQQQGVNYGYTF.

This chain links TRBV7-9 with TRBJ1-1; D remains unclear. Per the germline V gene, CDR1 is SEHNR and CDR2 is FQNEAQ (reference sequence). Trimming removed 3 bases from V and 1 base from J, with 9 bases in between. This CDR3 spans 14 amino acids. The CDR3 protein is CASSFDLRNTEAFF. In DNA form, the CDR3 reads TGTGCCAGCAGCTTTGATCTGAGGAACACTGAAGCTTTCTTT.

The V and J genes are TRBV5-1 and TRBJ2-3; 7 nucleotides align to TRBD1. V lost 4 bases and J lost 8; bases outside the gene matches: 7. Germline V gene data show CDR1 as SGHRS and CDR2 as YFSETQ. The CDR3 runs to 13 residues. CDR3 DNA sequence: TGCGCCAGCAGCAGTGACAGGGAAGGTACGCAGTATTTT. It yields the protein CASSSDREGTQYF.

CDR3 bases: TGTGCCAGCAGCGTAGCGACAGGGGGGTATGAGCAGTACTTC. Its translation is CASSVATGGYEQYF. The V and J genes are TRBV9 and TRBJ2-7, with 9 bases that match TRBD1. The ends lost 0 bases at V and 7 bases at J; junction bases unmatched: 5. In germline, CDR1 is SGDLS, CDR2 YYNGEE. This CDR3 contains 14 residues.

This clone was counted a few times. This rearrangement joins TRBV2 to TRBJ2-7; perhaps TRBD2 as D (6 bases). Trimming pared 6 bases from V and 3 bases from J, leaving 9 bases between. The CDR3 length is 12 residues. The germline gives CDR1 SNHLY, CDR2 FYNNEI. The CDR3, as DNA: TGTGCCAGCAGGCGGGAAGTCTACGAGCAGTACTTC. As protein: CASRREVYEQYF.

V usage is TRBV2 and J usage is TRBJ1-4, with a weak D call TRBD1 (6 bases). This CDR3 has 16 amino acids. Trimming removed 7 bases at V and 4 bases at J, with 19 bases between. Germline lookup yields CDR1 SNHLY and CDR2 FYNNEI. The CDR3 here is CASMRGAPGNNEKLFF. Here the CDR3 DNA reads TGTGCCAGCATGCGGGGGGCACCTGGGAATAATGAAAAACTGTTTTTT.

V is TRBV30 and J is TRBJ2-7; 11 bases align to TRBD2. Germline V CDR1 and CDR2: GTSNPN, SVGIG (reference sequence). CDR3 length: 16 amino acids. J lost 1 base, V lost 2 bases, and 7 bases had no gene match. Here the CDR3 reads CAWSWGLAATSYEQYF. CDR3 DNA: TGTGCCTGGAGTTGGGGACTAGCGGCCACTTCCTACGAGCAGTACTTC.

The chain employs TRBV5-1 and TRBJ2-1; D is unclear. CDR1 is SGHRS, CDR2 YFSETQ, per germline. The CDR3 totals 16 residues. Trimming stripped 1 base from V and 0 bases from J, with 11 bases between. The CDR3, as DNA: TGCGCCAGCAGCTTGCAGGCCGTAAGCTCCTACAATGAGCAGTTCTTC. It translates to CASSLQAVSSYNEQFF.

This CDR3 reads CATGPGGQGNTEAFF. CDR3 bases: TGTGCCACCGGGCCCGGGGGACAGGGGAACACTGAAGCTTTCTTT. The chain recombines TRBV15 with TRBJ1-1, with 9 positions matching TRBD1. V dropped 8 bases and J dropped 1; count of bases not matched to a gene: 8. Germline-derived CDR1 and CDR2 are LNHNV and YYDKDF (reference sequence). This CDR3 is 15 amino acids long.

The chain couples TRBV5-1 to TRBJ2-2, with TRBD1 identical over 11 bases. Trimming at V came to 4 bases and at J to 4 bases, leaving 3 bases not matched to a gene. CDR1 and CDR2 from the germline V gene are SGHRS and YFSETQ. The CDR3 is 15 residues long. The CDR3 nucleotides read TGCGCCAGCAGCAGGACAGGGGGCACCACCGGGGAGCTGTTTTTT. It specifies CASSRTGGTTGELFF. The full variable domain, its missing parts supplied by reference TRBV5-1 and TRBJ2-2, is KAGVTQTPRYLIKTRGQQVTLSCSPISGHRSVSWYQQTPGQGLQFLFEYFSETQRNKGNFPGRFSGRQFSNSRSEMNVSTLELGDSALYLCASSRTGGTTGELFFGEGSRLTVL.

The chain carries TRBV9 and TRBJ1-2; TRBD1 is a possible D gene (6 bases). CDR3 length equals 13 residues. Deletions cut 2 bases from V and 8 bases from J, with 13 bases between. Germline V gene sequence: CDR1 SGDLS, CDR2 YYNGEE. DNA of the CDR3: TGTGCCAGCAGCGTGGCCCCCGGGACAGGCTACACCTTC. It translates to CASSVAPGTGYTF.

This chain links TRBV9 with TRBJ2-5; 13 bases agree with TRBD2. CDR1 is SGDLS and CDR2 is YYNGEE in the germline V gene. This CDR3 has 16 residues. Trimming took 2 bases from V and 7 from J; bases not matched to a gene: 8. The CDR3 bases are TGTGCCAGCAGCGTCAGGACTAGCGGGAGAGGGGGGACCCAGTACTTC. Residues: CASSVRTSGRGGTQYF.

The CDR3 loop is CASQAGLSSYNEQFF. As DNA, the CDR3 is TGTGCCAGCCAGGCGGGCCTGAGCTCCTACAATGAGCAGTTCTTC. The rearrangement links TRBV9 to TRBJ2-1; a possible D gene is TRBD2 (5 bases). CDR3 length: 15 amino acids. Germline values: CDR1 SGDLS, CDR2 YYNGEE. V gave up 7 bases and J gave up 0 bases, with 14 bases separating them.

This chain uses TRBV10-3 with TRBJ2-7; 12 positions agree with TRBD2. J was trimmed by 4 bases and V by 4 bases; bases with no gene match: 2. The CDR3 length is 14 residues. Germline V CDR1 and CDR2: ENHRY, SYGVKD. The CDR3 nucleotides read TGTGCCATCAGTGCAGGACTAGCGGGATACGAGCAGTACTTC. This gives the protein CAISAGLAGYEQYF.